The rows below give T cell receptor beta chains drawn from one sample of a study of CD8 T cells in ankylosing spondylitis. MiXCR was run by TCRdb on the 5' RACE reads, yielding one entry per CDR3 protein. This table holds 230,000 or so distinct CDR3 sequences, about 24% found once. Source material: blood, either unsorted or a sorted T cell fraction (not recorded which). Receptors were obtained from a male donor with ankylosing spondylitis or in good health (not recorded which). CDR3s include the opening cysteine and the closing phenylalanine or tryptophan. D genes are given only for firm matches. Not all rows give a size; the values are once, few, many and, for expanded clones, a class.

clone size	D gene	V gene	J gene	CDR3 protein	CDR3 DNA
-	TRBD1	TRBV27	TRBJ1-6	CASSAGQGSSPLHF	TGTGCCAGCAGTGCTGGACAGGGGAGTTCACCCCTCCACTTT
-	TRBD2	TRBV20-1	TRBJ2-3	CSATLAGGPGDTQYF	TGCAGTGCTACACTAGCGGGGGGGCCGGGAGATACGCAGTATTTT
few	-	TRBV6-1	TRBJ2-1	CASSGTDSYNEQFF	TGTGCCAGCAGCGGGACTGACTCCTACAATGAGCAGTTCTTC
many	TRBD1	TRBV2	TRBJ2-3	CASTGTVNTDTQYF	TGTGCCAGCACCGGGACAGTTAACACAGATACGCAGTATTTT
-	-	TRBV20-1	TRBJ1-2	CSARGSRDGYTF	TGCAGTGCTAGGGGATCACGGGATGGCTACACCTTC
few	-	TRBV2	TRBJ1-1	CASSSRRDTAPEAFF	TGTGCCAGCAGCTCCCGTCGGGACACGGCCCCTGAAGCTTTCTTT
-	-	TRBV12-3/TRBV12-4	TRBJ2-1	CASSLVGGLNEQFF	TGTGCCAGCAGTTTAGTGGGGGGGCTCAATGAGCAGTTCTTC
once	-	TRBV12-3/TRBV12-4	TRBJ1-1	CASSSSSGNTEAFF	TGTGCCAGCAGTTCGAGCTCAGGGAACACTGAAGCTTTCTTT
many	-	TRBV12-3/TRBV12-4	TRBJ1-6	CASSSEGPNSPLHF	TGTGCCAGCAGTTCCGAGGGTCCTAATTCACCCCTCCACTTT
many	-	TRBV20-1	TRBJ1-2	CSVYLGGGYTF	TGCAGTGTATACCTAGGGGGTGGCTACACCTTC
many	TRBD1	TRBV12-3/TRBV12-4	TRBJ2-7	CASRTDRGTYEQYF	TGTGCCAGCAGGACGGACAGGGGGACCTACGAGCAGTACTTC
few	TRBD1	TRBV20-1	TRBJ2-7	CSANLVGTDPGEQYF	TGCAGTGCCAATTTGGTCGGGACAGACCCGGGGGAGCAGTACTTC
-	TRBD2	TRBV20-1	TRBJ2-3	CSAEGGKAGSTDTQYF	TGCAGTGCCGAAGGTGGCAAAGCGGGGAGCACAGATACGCAGTATTTT